This T cell receptor (beta chain) emerged from a study of blood T cell repertoires in COVID-19. Assay: immunoSEQ multiplex PCR; the TCRdb copy retains only in-frame clones and omits some. Altogether more than 250,000 clones are present, around 84% being singletons, with the ten largest covering 10%. CDR3 size: 12 residues. Germline V gives CDR1 MDHEN, CDR2 SYDVKM. The V end was cut by 1 base, the J end by 4 bases, with 3 bases between. The source is a woman under 30 who had recovered from COVID-19. The specimen sequenced was PBMCs or T cells enriched from blood (not recorded which). The chain employs TRBV28 and TRBJ2-3; no definite D call. The CDR3 DNA sequence: TGTGCCAGCAGTTTATCTTCAGATACGCAGTATTTT. It codes for CASSLSSDTQYF.